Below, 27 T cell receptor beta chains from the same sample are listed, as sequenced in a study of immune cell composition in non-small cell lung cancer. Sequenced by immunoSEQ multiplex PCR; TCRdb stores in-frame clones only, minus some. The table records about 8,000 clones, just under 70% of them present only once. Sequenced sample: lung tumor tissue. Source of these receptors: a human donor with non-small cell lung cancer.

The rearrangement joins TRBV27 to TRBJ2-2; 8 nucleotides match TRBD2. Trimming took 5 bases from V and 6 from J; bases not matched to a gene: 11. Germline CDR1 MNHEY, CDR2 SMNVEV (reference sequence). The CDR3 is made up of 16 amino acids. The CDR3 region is CASSPPRLAKAGELFF. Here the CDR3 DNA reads TGTGCCAGCAGTCCCCCCCGACTAGCGAAGGCCGGGGAGCTGTTTTTT.

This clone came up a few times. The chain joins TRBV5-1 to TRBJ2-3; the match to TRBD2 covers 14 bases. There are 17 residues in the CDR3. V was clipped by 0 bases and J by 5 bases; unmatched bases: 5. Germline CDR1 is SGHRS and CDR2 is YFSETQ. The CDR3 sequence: CASSLARLAGGVDTQYF. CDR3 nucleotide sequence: TGCGCCAGCAGCTTGGCCCGACTAGCGGGAGGGGTAGATACGCAGTATTTT.

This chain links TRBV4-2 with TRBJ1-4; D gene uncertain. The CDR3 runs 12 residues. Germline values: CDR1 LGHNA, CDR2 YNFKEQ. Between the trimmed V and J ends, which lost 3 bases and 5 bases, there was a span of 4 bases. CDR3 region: CASSQRNEKLFF. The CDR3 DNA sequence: TGTGCCAGCAGCCAGCGGAATGAAAAACTGTTTTTT.

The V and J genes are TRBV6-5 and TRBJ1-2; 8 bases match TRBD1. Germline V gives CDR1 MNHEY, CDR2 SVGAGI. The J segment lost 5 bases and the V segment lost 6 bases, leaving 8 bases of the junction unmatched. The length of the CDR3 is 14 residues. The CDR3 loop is CASSGQGGRYGYTF. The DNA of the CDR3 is TGTGCCAGCAGCGGACAGGGAGGTCGGTATGGCTACACCTTC.

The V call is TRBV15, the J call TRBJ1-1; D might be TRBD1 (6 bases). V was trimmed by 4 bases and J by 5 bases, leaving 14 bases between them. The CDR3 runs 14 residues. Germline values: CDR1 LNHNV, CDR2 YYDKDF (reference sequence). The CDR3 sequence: CATSMGAAVTEAFF. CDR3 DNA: TGTGCCACCAGCATGGGGGCGGCCGTAACTGAAGCTTTCTTT.

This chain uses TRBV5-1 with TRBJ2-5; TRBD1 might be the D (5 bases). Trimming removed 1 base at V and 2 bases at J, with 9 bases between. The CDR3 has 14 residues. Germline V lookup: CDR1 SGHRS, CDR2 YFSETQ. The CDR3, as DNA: TGCGCCAGCAGCTTGACGACAGCGCAAGAGACCCAGTACTTC. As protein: CASSLTTAQETQYF.

Here the CDR3 reads CASSTSAIYEQYF. CDR3 nucleotide sequence: TGTGCCAGCAGTACTAGCGCTATCTACGAGCAGTACTTC. This chain links TRBV6-1 with TRBJ2-7; 7 bases fit TRBD2. Germline V lookup: CDR1 MNHNS, CDR2 SASEGT. This CDR3 contains 13 residues. Unmatched junction bases numbered 4, after V lost 5 bases and J lost 3 bases.

The CDR3, as DNA: TGTGCCATCAGTGAGGGGGACAGGGACGGCTACACCTTC. This codes for CAISEGDRDGYTF. V gene TRBV10-3 combines with J gene TRBJ1-2; 9 bases fit TRBD1. V dropped 2 bases and J dropped 8; count of bases not matched to a gene: 3. CDR3 length equals 13 residues. Looked up from germline, CDR1 is ENHRY and CDR2 is SYGVKD.

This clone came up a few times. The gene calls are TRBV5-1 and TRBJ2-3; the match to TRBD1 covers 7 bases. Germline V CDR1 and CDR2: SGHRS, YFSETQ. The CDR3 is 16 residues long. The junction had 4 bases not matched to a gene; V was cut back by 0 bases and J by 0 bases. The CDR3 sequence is CASSLGQGLSTDTQYF. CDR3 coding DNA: TGCGCCAGCAGCTTGGGACAGGGCCTGAGCACAGATACGCAGTATTTT. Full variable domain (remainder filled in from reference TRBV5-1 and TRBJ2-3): KAGVTQTPRYLIKTRGQQVTLSCSPISGHRSVSWYQQTPGQGLQFLFEYFSETQRNKGNFPGRFSGRQFSNSRSEMNVSTLELGDSALYLCASSLGQGLSTDTQYFGPGTRLTVL.

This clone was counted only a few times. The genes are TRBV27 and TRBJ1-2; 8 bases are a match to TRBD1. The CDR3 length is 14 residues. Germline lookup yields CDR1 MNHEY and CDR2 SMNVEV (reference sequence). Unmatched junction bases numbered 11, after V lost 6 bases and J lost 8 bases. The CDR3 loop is CASSPLRTGRGYTF. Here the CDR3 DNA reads TGTGCCAGCAGCCCCCTTCGGACAGGGCGAGGCTACACCTTC.

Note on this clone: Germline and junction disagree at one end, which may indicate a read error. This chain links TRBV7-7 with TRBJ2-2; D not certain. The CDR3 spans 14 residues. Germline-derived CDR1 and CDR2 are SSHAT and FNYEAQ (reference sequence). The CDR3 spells CASSSGHLDGELFF. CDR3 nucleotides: TGTGCTAGCAGCTCGGGTCACCTAGACGGGGAGCTGTTTTTT.

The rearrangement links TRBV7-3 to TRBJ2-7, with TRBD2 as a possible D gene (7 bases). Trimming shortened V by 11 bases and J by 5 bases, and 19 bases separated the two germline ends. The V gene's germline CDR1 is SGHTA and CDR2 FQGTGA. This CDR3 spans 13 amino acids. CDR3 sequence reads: CARKGGAGNEQYF. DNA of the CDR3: TGTGCCCGAAAGGGGGGGGCCGGGAACGAGCAGTACTTC. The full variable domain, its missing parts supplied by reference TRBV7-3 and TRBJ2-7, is GAGVSQTPSNKVTEKGKYVELRCDPISGHTALYWYRQSLGQGPEFLIYFQGTGAADDSGLPNDRFFAVRPEGSVSTLKIQRTERGDSAVYLCARKGGAGNEQYFGPGTRLTVT.

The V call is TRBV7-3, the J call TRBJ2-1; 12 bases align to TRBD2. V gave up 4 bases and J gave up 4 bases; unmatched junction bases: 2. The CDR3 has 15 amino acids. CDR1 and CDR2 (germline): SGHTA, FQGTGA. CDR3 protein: CASSSGTSGYNEQFF. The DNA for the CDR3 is TGTGCCAGCAGCTCCGGGACTAGCGGGTACAATGAGCAGTTCTTC.

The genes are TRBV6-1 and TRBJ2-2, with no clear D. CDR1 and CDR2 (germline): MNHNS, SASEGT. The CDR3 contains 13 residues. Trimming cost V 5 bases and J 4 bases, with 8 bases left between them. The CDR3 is CASSNYLTGELFF. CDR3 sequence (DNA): TGTGCCAGCAGTAATTATCTCACCGGGGAGCTGTTTTTT.

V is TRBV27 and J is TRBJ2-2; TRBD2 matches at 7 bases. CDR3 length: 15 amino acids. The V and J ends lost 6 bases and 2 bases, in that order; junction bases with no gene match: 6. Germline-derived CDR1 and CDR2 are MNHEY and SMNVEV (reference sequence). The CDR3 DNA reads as TGTGCCAGCAGCCGGACTAGACTCAACACCGGGGAGCTGTTTTTT. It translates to CASSRTRLNTGELFF.

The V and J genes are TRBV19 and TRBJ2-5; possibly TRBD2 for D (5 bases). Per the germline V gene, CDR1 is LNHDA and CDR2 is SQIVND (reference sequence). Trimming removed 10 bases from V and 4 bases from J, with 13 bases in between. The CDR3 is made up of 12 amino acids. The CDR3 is CATWEPPETQYF. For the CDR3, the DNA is TGTGCCACCTGGGAGCCCCCAGAGACCCAGTACTTC.

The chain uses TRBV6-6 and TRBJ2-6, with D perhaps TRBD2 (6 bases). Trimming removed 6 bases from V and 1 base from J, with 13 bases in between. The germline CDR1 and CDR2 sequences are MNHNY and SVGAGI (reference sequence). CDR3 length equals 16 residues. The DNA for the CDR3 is TGTGCCAGCAGCCAACGACTAGTATCTGGGGCCAACGTCCTGACTTTC. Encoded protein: CASSQRLVSGANVLTF.

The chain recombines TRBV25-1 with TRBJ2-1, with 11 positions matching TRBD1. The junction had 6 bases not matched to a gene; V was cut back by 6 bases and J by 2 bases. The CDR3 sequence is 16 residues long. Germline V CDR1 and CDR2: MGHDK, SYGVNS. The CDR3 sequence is CASREGQGVTYNEQFF. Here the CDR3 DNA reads TGTGCCAGCAGAGAGGGACAGGGGGTAACCTACAATGAGCAGTTCTTC.

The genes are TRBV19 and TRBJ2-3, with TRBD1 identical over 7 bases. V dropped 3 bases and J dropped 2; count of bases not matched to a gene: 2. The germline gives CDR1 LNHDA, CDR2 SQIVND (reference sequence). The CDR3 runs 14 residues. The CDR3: CASSMTGPTDTQYF. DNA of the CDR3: TGTGCCAGTAGTATGACAGGGCCCACAGATACGCAGTATTTT.

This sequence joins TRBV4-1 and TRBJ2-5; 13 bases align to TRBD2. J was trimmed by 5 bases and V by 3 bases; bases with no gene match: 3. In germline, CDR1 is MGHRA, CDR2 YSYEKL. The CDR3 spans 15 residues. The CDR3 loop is CASSQGLAGQETQYF. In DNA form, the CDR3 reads TGCGCCAGCAGCCAGGGACTAGCGGGGCAGGAGACCCAGTACTTC.

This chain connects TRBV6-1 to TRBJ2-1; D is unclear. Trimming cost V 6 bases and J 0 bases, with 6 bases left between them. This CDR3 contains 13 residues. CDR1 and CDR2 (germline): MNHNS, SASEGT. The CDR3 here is CASSRSSYNEQFF. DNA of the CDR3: TGTGCCAGCAGCCGGAGCTCCTACAATGAGCAGTTCTTC.

For the CDR3, the DNA is TGTGCCAGTTTACTTCCGGGACTCATGAGGGATGAGCAGTTCTTC. It specifies CASLLPGLMRDEQFF. The V call is TRBV2, the J call TRBJ2-1; the D gene is possibly TRBD2 (6 bases). Germline CDR1 SNHLY, CDR2 FYNNEI. The CDR3 loop spans 15 amino acids. Trimming cost V 9 bases and J 8 bases, with 23 bases left between them.

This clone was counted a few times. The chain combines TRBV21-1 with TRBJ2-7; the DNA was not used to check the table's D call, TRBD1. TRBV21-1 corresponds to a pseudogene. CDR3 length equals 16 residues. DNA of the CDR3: TGTGCCAGCAGCAAACATTCAACAGGGGTCGCCTACGAGCAGTACTTC. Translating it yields CASSKHSTGVAYEQYF.

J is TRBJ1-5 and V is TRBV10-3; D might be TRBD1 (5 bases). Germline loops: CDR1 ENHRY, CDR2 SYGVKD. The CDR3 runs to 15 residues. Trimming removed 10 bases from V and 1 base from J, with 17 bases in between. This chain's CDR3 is CASRLSDSSNQPQHF. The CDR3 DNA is TGTGCCAGCAGGCTATCCGACAGCAGCAATCAGCCCCAGCATTTT.

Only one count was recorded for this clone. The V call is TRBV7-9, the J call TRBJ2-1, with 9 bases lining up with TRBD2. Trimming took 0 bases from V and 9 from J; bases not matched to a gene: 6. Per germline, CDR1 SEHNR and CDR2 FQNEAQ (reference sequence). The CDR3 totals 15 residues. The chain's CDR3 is CASSLAWQRGAEQFF. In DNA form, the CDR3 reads TGTGCCAGCAGCTTAGCGTGGCAGCGGGGGGCTGAGCAGTTCTTC. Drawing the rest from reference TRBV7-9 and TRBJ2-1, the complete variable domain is DTGVSQNPRHKITKRGQNVTFRCDPISEHNRLYWYRQTLGQGPEFLTYFQNEAQLEKSRLLSDRFSAERPKGSFSTLEIQRTEQGDSAMYLCASSLAWQRGAEQFFGPGTRLTVL.

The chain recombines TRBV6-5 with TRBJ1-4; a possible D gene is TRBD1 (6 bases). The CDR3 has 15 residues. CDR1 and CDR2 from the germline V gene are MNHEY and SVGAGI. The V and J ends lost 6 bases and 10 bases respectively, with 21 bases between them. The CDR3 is CASRPYPGTQSKLFF. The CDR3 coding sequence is TGTGCCAGCAGGCCCTACCCCGGGACACAGTCAAAACTGTTTTTT.

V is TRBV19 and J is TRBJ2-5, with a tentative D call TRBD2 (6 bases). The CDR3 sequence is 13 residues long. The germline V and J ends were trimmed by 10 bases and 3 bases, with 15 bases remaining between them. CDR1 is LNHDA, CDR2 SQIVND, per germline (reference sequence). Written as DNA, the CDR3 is TGTGCCACCCGCGGGGCAGCAGAAGAGACCCAGTACTTC. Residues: CATRGAAEETQYF.